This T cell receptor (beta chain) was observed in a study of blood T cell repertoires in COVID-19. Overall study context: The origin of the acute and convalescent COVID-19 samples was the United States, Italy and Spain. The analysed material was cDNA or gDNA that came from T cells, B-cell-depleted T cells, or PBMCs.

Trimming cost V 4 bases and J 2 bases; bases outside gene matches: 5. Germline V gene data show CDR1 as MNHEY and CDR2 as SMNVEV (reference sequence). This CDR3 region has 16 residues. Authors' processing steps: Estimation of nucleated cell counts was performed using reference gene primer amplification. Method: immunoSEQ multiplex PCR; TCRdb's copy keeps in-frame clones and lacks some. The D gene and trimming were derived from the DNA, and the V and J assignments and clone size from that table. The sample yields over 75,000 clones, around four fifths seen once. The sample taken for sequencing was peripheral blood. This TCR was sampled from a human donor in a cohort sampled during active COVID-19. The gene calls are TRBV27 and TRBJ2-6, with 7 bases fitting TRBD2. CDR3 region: CASSSPGGTGANVLTF. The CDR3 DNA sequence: TGTGCCAGCAGTTCCCCCGGGGGGACTGGGGCCAACGTCCTGACTTTC.